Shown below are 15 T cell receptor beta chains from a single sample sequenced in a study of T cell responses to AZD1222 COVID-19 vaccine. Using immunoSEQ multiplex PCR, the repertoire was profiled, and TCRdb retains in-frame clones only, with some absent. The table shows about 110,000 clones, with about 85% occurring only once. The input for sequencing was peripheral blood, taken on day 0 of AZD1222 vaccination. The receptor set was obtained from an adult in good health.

CDR3 DNA sequence: TGTGCCTGGGAGCGGGGGGGCCGTGGTTATGAGCAGTTCTTC. This codes for CAWERGGRGYEQFF. The J gene is TRBJ2-1, the V gene TRBV30; 10 nucleotides line up with TRBD2. The CDR3 sequence is 14 residues long. Per germline, CDR1 GTSNPN and CDR2 SVGIG (reference sequence). Trimming cost V 5 bases and J 8 bases; bases outside gene matches: 9.

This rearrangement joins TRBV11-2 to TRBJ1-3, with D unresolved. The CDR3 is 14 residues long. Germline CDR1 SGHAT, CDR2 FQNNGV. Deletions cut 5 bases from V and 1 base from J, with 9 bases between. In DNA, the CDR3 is TGTGCCAGCAGCGCCCCCGCGTCTGGAAACACCATATATTTT. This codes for CASSAPASGNTIYF. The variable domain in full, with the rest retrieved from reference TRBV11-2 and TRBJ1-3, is EAGVAQSPRYKIIEKRQSVAFWCNPISGHATLYWYQQILGQGPKLLIQFQNNGVVDDSQLPKDRFSAERLKGVDSTLKIQPAKLEDSAVYLCASSAPASGNTIYFGEGSWLTVV.

CDR3 region: CASSYEGAYEQYF. The CDR3 DNA is TGTGCCAGCAGTTACGAGGGGGCCTACGAGCAGTACTTC. The genes are TRBV6-5 and TRBJ2-7, with a possible D match to TRBD1 (6 bases). The ends were cut back, 2 bases at V and 2 bases at J, with 7 bases in the middle. The CDR3 runs to 13 residues. In germline, CDR1 is MNHEY, CDR2 SVGAGI.

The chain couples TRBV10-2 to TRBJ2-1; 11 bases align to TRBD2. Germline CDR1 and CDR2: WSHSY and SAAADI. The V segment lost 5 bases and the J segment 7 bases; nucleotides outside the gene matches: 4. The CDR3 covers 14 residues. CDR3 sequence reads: CASSLAGGGNEQFF. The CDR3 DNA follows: TGCGCCAGCAGTTTAGCGGGAGGGGGTAATGAGCAGTTCTTC.

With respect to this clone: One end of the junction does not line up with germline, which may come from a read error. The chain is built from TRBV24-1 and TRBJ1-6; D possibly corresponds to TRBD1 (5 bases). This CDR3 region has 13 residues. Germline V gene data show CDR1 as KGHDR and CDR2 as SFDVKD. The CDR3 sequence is CATSGGVLGPIYF. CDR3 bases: TGTGCCACCAGTGGAGGGGTTTTGGGCCCCATATACTTT.

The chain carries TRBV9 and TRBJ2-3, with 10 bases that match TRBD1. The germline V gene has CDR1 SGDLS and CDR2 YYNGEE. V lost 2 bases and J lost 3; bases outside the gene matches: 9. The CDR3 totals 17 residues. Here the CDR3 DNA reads TGTGCCAGCAGCGTCGGACAGGGGGTCGATTATACAGATACGCAGTATTTT. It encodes CASSVGQGVDYTDTQYF.

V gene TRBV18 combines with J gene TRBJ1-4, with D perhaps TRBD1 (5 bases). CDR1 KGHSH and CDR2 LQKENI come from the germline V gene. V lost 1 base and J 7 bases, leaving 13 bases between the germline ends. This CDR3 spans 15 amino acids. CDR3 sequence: CASSPLNGAGEKLFF. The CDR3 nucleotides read TGTGCCAGCTCACCACTAAATGGGGCCGGTGAAAAACTGTTTTTT.

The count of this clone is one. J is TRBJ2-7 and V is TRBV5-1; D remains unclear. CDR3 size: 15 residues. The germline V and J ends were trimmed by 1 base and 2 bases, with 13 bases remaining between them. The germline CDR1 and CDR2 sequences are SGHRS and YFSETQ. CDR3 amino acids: CASSLWAGSPYEQYF. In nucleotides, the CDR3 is TGCGCCAGCAGCTTGTGGGCAGGTTCCCCCTACGAGCAGTACTTC.

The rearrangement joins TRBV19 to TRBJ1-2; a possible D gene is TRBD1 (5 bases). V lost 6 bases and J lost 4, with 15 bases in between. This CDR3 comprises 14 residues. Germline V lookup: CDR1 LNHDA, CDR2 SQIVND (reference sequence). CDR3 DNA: TGTGCCAGTAGCACCGGGGGGTCGGGCTATGGCTACACCTTC. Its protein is CASSTGGSGYGYTF.

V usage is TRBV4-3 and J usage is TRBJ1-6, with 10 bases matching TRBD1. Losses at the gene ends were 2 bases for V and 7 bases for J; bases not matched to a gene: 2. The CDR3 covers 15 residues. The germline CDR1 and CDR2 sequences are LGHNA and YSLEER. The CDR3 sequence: CASSQLTGGNSPLHF. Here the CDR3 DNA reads TGCGCCAGCAGCCAACTGACAGGGGGCAATTCACCCCTCCACTTT.

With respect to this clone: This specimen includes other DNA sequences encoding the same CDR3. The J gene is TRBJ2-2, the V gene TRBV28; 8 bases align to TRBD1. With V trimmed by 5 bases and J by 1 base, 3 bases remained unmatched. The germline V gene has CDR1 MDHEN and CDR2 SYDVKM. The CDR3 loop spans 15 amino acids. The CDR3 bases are TGTGCCAGCAGTCCTGGGACAGGGAACACCGGGGAGCTGTTTTTT. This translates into CASSPGTGNTGELFF.

CDR3 in DNA: TGTGCCAGTAGTATGTGGGGGGACGGCAATCAGCCCCAGCATTTT. Its protein is CASSMWGDGNQPQHF. This rearrangement joins TRBV19 to TRBJ1-5, with a possible D match to TRBD1 (5 bases). V was pared by 3 bases and J by 2 bases, with 11 bases between. Germline CDR1 LNHDA, CDR2 SQIVND (reference sequence). The CDR3 consists of 15 residues.

The CDR3 DNA is TGTGCCAGCAGCCAACCTACTAGCGCCAGGGGAGGAGAGACCCAGTACTTC. Its translation: CASSQPTSARGGETQYF. The J gene is TRBJ2-5, the V gene TRBV3-1 (or the pseudogene TRBV3-2); the D gene is possibly TRBD2 (7 bases). Germline V gene data show CDR1 as LGHDT and CDR2 as YNNKEL (reference sequence). The CDR3 is 17 residues long. Deletions cut 2 bases from V and 4 bases from J, with 20 bases between.

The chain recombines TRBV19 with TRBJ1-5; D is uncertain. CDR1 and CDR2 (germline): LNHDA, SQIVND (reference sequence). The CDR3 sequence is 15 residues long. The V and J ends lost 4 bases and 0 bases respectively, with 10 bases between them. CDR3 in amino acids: CASSNSGSSNQPQHF. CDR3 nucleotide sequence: TGTGCCAGTAGTAACAGTGGAAGTAGCAATCAGCCCCAGCATTTT.

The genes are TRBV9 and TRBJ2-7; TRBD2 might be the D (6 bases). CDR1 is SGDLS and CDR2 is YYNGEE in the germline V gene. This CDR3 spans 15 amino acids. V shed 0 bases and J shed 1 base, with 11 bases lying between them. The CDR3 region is CASSVDVTRSYEQYF. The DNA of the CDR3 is TGTGCCAGCAGCGTAGACGTGACTAGGTCCTACGAGCAGTACTTC.